This T cell receptor beta chain is from a study of blood T cell repertoires in COVID-19. Study details: Acute-phase and convalescent COVID-19 samples originated in the United States, Italy and Spain.

A few counts support this clone. In the authors' methods: Amplification with reference gene primers provided the estimates of nucleated cell counts. This table comes from immunoSEQ multiplex PCR, and its TCRdb copy is limited to in-frame clones, with some not included. That table gives V, J and clone size, and the DNA gave D and trimming. The table lists a few hundred thousand clones, more than 75% of them singletons. Germline CDR1 is ENHRY and CDR2 is SYGVKD. The CDR3 consists of 13 residues. V was clipped by 10 bases and J by 5 bases, with 17 bases between them. Material: peripheral blood. The TCR was taken from a human donor with acute or convalescent COVID-19. The donor label of this sample is uncertain. V is TRBV10-3 and J is TRBJ1-2; D might be TRBD1 (6 bases). CDR3 sequence reads: CASAMAGTYGYTF. Written as DNA, the CDR3 is TGTGCCAGCGCAATGGCAGGGACATATGGCTACACCTTC.